The sequence of this T cell receptor beta chain was determined in a study of T cells after yellow fever vaccination. As TCR cDNA was made by 5'RACE template switching, a universal primer site and UMIs were added. MiXCR, applied by TCRdb to the 5' RACE reads, yields one record per CDR3 protein. The sample carries about 99,000 distinct CDR3 sequences, approximately 5.5% recorded once. Study-wide points: Peaking faster, on day 5 versus 15, the secondary response was nonetheless weaker. Primary-vaccination clones mostly resurfaced post-booster (about 95% CD4, approximately 89% CD8).

The CDR3 covers 17 residues. The germline V gene encodes CDR1 SEHNR and CDR2 FQNEAQ (reference sequence). V lost 8 bases, J lost 5 bases, and 27 bases lay in between. Turning to this clonotype: The antigen is not known.

Sequencing used CD8+ T cells sorted from PBMCs, obtained 10 days after the yellow fever booster vaccination. The source is a man between 18 and 35 years old who received the YFV17D yellow fever vaccine. The rearrangement joins TRBV7-9 to TRBJ1-1; D is perhaps TRBD1 (6 bases). CDR3 loop: CASHTVGGSPLETEAFF. CDR3 in DNA: TGTGCCAGCCACACCGTAGGGGGGAGCCCCTTGGAGACTGAAGCTTTCTTT.